These T cell receptor beta chains were read from a single sample in a study of blood T cells in healthy people across ages. MiXCR, applied by TCRdb to the 5' RACE reads, yields one record per CDR3 protein. Found here are about 2 million distinct CDR3 sequences, roughly 52% of them singletons; the top ten hold approximately 2.1%. The sample consisted of blood. The receptors come from a woman aged 40 to 50 in good health. CDR3s include the opening cysteine and the closing phenylalanine or tryptophan. Fields, in order: V gene, clone size, D gene, J gene, CDR3 protein, CDR3 DNA. The D gene is left open where the match is weak. Clone sizes are given selectively: once, few, many, or a class where the clone is expanded.

TRBV12-3/TRBV12-4	-	-	TRBJ2-3	CASRLTPDTQYF	TGTGCCAGCAGATTGACCCCAGATACGCAGTATTTT
TRBV7-2	-	-	TRBJ1-1	CASSFWGTYAEAFF	TGTGCCAGCAGCTTCTGGGGTACTTACGCTGAAGCTTTCTTT
TRBV9	once	-	TRBJ2-3	CASSVPKLSTGSSADTQYF	TGTGCCAGCAGCGTCCCCAAGCTCTCGACAGGATCCTCAGCAGATACGCAGTATTTT
TRBV10-3	few	TRBD1	TRBJ1-2	CAISDHRGTGYTF	TGTGCCATCAGTGACCACAGGGGAACCGGCTACACCTTC
TRBV7-9	few	TRBD1	TRBJ1-2	CASSHESDRGSNGYTF	TGTGCCAGCAGCCACGAGTCAGACAGGGGTAGTAATGGCTACACCTTC
TRBV29-1	-	TRBD2	TRBJ2-7	CSVVALPGGRGYEQYF	TGCAGCGTTGTCGCTCTTCCGGGGGGAAGAGGCTACGAGCAGTACTTC
TRBV7-2	once	TRBD2	TRBJ2-7	CASSPRGGPGYEQYF	TGTGCCAGCAGCCCTCGGGGGGGCCCCGGCTACGAGCAGTACTTC
TRBV4-2	-	-	TRBJ2-1	CASSQDRDAPYNEQFF	TGTGCCAGCAGCCAAGACAGGGACGCCCCCTACAATGAGCAGTTCTTC
TRBV10-3	-	TRBD1	TRBJ2-5	CAISVSGTGGAVAETQYF	TGTGCCATCAGTGTGAGTGGGACAGGGGGCGCGGTAGCAGAGACCCAGTACTTC
TRBV4-1	few	TRBD1	TRBJ2-7	CASGTGTGVQYF	TGCGCCAGCGGGACCGGGACAGGGGTGCAGTACTTC
TRBV4-3	-	TRBD1	TRBJ2-7	CASSQDPAAGGYEQYF	TGCGCCAGCAGCCAAGATCCAGCGGCAGGGGGATACGAGCAGTACTTC
TRBV7-8	-	-	TRBJ2-1	CASSLFRQANEQFF	TGTGCCAGCAGCTTATTCCGCCAGGCGAATGAGCAGTTCTTC
TRBV6-2/TRBV6-3	-	TRBD2	TRBJ2-1	CASSYMTGLALNNEQFF	TGTGCCAGCAGTTATATGACCGGACTAGCGTTGAACAATGAGCAGTTCTTC
TRBV5-1	few	-	TRBJ2-5	CASSPGAGISETQYF	TGCGCCAGCAGCCCCGGGGCAGGGATATCGGAGACCCAGTACTTC
TRBV14	-	TRBD2	TRBJ2-1	CASSEVRTSGGPEFF	TGTGCCAGCAGTGAAGTTCGCACTAGCGGGGGGCCGGAGTTCTTC
TRBV5-1	-	TRBD1	TRBJ2-7	CASSLASPTGGITYEQYF	TGCGCCAGCAGCTTGGCCTCCCCGACAGGGGGCATCACCTACGAGCAGTACTTC
TRBV5-1	few	TRBD1	TRBJ2-1	CASSSTGTGVHEQFF	TGCGCCAGCAGCTCAACCGGGACAGGGGTTCATGAGCAGTTCTTC
TRBV5-1	few	TRBD2	TRBJ2-7	CASSLGTKVSYEQYF	TGCGCCAGCAGCTTAGGGACTAAAGTTTCCTACGAGCAGTACTTC
TRBV5-1	-	TRBD1	TRBJ2-7	CASSPLRDRSSYEQYF	TGCGCCAGCAGCCCCCTCCGGGACAGGAGCTCCTACGAGCAGTACTTC
TRBV9	-	TRBD2	TRBJ2-5	CASSVWTSGGQDEQYF	TGTGCCAGCAGCGTTTGGACTAGCGGGGGCCAGGATGAGCAGTACTTC
TRBV6-4	-	-	TRBJ1-2	CASSDRGAKGYTF	TGTGCCAGCAGTGACCGGGGGGCGAAAGGCTACACCTTC
TRBV6-2/TRBV6-3	-	TRBD1	TRBJ1-2	CASSYRQGAGDYGYTF	TGTGCCAGCAGTTACAGACAGGGGGCTGGAGACTATGGCTACACCTTC
TRBV24-1	-	-	TRBJ2-3	CATSDLEHDGTDTQYF	TGTGCCACCAGTGATTTGGAGCATGACGGCACAGATACGCAGTATTTT
TRBV20-1	-	TRBD2	TRBJ2-3	CSARGLAGGLTDTQYF	TGCAGTGCGAGGGGACTAGCGGGGGGGCTCACAGATACGCAGTATTTT
TRBV10-3	-	TRBD2	TRBJ2-5	CAIMGTSGDDYGQYF	TGTGCCATCATGGGGACTAGCGGGGACGACTACGGGCAGTACTTC
TRBV14	-	-	TRBJ1-1	CASSHEQFTEAFF	TGTGCCAGCAGCCACGAACAGTTCACTGAAGCTTTCTTT
TRBV7-2	few	TRBD1	TRBJ2-7	CASSSRQSPGTGASSYEQYF	TGTGCCAGCAGCTCGCGACAAAGTCCCGGGACAGGGGCAAGCTCCTACGAGCAGTACTTC
TRBV7-6	-	TRBD2	TRBJ2-7	CASSSNSGRMSYEQYF	TGTGCCAGCAGCTCAAACAGCGGGAGGATGTCCTACGAGCAGTACTTC
TRBV27	-	TRBD2	TRBJ2-5	CASSFSGTSGVEETQYF	TGTGCCAGCAGTTTTTCCGGGACTAGCGGGGTGGAAGAGACCCAGTACTTC
TRBV20-1	few	-	TRBJ2-3	CSARTTLTDTQYF	TGCAGTGCTAGGACTACCCTCACAGATACGCAGTATTTT
TRBV25-1	-	-	TRBJ2-5	CASSGSIWGETQYF	TGTGCCAGCAGTGGCAGCATCTGGGGAGAGACCCAGTACTTC
TRBV27	-	-	TRBJ1-6	CASSRGSNNSPLHF	TGTGCCAGCAGCAGGGGCAGTAATAATTCACCCCTCCACTTT
TRBV18	-	-	TRBJ1-1	CASSPPPASNTEAFF	TGTGCCAGCTCACCACCGCCGGCCTCGAACACTGAAGCTTTCTTT
TRBV5-5	-	TRBD1	TRBJ2-3	CASSPLPTGMDTDTQYF	TGTGCCAGCAGCCCCCTACCGACAGGGATGGACACAGATACGCAGTATTTT